This T cell receptor (beta chain) was captured by sequencing in a study of identical twins. Each CDR3 protein gets one entry after TCRdb re-called the 5' RACE reads with MiXCR. Of approximately 700,000 distinct CDR3 sequences detected, over 5% appear once; the ten largest clones hold 1.5% to 2%. This clonotype has just a few counts. Trimming pared 3 bases from V and 2 bases from J, leaving 10 bases between. Per the germline V gene, CDR1 is LGHDT and CDR2 is YNNKEL (reference sequence). This CDR3 is 14 amino acids long. The sample consisted of naive T cells sorted from blood. This TCR came from a man aged 18 to 35 in good health. V usage is TRBV3-1 and J usage is TRBJ1-2, with a tentative D call TRBD1 (5 bases). The CDR3 coding sequence is TGTGCCAGCAGCCACGTAGGGACCAACTATGGCTACACCTTC. Protein: CASSHVGTNYGYTF.